This T cell receptor (beta chain) was recovered during a study of cytomegalovirus exposure and HLA in healthy donors. Study observations and caveats: Reportedly, diagnosis of cytomegalovirus status by the classifier showed high specificity and sensitivity. Rarity marked most TCR sequences, yet some public TCRs occurred in many donors. Investigators reported over 150 TCR beta chains as tied to cytomegalovirus. Under in vitro conditions, a few CMV-associated chains were confirmed as specific for CMV antigens.

Germline loops: CDR1 MNHEY, CDR2 SMNVEV (reference sequence). The CDR3 contains 12 residues. The junction had 0 bases not matched to a gene; V was cut back by 6 bases and J by 5 bases. Produced via immunoSEQ multiplex PCR; TCRdb's table is partial and in-frame only. The data hold 50,000 to 65,000 clones, with about 91% observed a single time. Regarding this clone: Its antigen is as yet unknown.

The TCR comes from a woman in her late teens or twenties in good health and CMV-seronegative. The genes are TRBV27 and TRBJ1-5, with 8 bases lining up with TRBD1. Specimen: PBMCs. The CDR3 region is CASRTGDQPQHF. In nucleotides, the CDR3 is TGTGCCAGCAGGACAGGGGATCAGCCCCAGCATTTT.